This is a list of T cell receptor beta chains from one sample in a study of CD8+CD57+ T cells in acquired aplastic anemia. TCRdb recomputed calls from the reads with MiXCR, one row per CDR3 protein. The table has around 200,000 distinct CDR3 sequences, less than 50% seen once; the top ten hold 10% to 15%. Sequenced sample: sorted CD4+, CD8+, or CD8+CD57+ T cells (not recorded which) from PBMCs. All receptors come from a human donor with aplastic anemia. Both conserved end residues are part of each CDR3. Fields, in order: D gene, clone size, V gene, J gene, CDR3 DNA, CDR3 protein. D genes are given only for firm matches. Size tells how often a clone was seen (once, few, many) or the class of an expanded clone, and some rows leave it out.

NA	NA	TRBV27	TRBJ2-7	TGTGCCAGCAGTTCCGGTGGAGCCTACGAGCAGTACTTC	CASSSGGAYEQYF
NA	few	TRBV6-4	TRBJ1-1	TGTGCCAGCAGTGACTCGGGAACCACTGAAGCTTTCTTT	CASSDSGTTEAFF
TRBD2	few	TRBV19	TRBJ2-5	TGTGCCAGTAGTTTTGCGGGGGGGGGGGAGCCCCAGTACTTC	CASSFAGGGEPQYF
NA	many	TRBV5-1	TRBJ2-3	TGCGCCAGCAGCTTGGACGGCGCAGTCACAGATACGCAGTATTTT	CASSLDGAVTDTQYF
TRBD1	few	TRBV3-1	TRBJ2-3	TGTGCCAGCAGCCGAACTGACAGGGGGTACACAGATACGCAGTATTTT	CASSRTDRGYTDTQYF
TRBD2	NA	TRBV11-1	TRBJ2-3	TGTGCCAGCAGCCCCGGACTAGCGGGGGGAAACACAGATACGCAGTATTTT	CASSPGLAGGNTDTQYF
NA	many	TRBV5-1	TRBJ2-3	TGCGCCAGCAGCGAACAGGGCCACGAGGTATCAGATACGCAGTATTTT	CASSEQGHEVSDTQYF
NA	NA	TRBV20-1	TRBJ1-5	TGCAGTGCTAGCGAGAGCGGACGAGCGGGCAATCAGCCCCAGCATTTT	CSASESGRAGNQPQHF
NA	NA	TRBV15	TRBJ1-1	TGTGCCACCAGCAGAGACAGGAACACTGAAGCTTTCTTT	CATSRDRNTEAFF
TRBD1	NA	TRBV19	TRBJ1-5	TGTGCCAGTAGTATGGACAGGGGCAGCACGTTGGAGTCCCAGCATTTT	CASSMDRGSTLESQHF
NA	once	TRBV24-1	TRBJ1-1	TGTGCCCCCCCAACCCACGAAACAGGGTCGAACACTGAAGCTTTCTTT	CAPPTHETGSNTEAFF
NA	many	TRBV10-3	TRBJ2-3	TGTGCCACCAGAGGGGACACAGATACGCAGTATTTT	CATRGDTDTQYF
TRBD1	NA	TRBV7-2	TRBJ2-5	TGTGCCAGCAGCTTGACAGGGGAAGAGACCCAGTACTTC	CASSLTGEETQYF
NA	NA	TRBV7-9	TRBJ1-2	TGTGCCAGCAGCTTACTGGACAGCTATGGCTACACCTTC	CASSLLDSYGYTF
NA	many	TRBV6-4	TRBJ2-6	TGTGCCAGCAGTCACCGCTCTGGGGCCAACGTCCTGACTTTC	CASSHRSGANVLTF
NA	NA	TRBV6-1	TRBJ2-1	TGTGCCAGCAGTGCGTCGGGAGTAAGGAATGAGCAGTTCTTC	CASSASGVRNEQFF
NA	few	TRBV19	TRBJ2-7	TGTGCCAGTAGTTACGGCTACGAGCAGTACTTC	CASSYGYEQYF